A single sample is the source of the 2 T cell receptor beta chains below, sequenced in a study of shared clonotypes between healthy human individuals. Method: immunoSEQ multiplex PCR; TCRdb's copy keeps in-frame clones and lacks some. Of millions of clones in the sample, 85% to 95% were seen once. The sequenced sample consisted of naive CD4+ T cells from PBMCs. Subset in this sample: CD45RA+ positively selected. All receptors derive from a man aged 18-30 years in good health. Some clones in this sample may be carry-over from other donors' samples.

The chain couples TRBV5-1 to TRBJ1-5; a possible D gene is TRBD1 (6 bases). This CDR3 has 14 amino acids. The V end lost 4 bases, the J end lost 6 bases, and 14 bases lay between the germline ends. Germline CDR1 is SGHRS and CDR2 is YFSETQ. The CDR3 nucleotides are TGCGCCAGCAGCACAGGGAGTCAAGCTCAGCCCCAGCATTTT. Translation: CASSTGSQAQPQHF.

The rearrangement uses TRBV19 and TRBJ1-1; D might be TRBD1 (6 bases). Germline V gene lookup returns CDR1 LNHDA and CDR2 SQIVND (reference sequence). CDR3 length: 16 residues. The V end lost 6 bases, the J end lost 6 bases, and 23 bases lay between the germline ends. CDR3 sequence: CASSQVGRGPGAEAFF. CDR3 coding DNA: TGTGCCAGTAGCCAAGTCGGCAGGGGCCCCGGGGCTGAAGCTTTCTTT.